These T cell receptor beta chains were read from a single sample in a study of cytomegalovirus exposure and HLA in healthy donors. TCRdb keeps only in-frame clones here, not all; method: immunoSEQ multiplex PCR. The data contain about 200,000 clones, roughly 77% of them seen just once; the ten biggest clones take up around 0.42%. The material sequenced was PBMCs. All receptors come from a male donor in good health and CMV-seropositive. CDR3s include the opening cysteine and the closing phenylalanine or tryptophan. Fields, in order: V gene, J gene, D gene, CDR3 DNA, CDR3 protein. The D gene is left open where the match is weak.

v_call: TRBV7-8; j_call: TRBJ2-1; d_call: .; cdr3_nt: TGTGCCAGCAGCTTCGAGGGCGGCAATGAGCAGTTCTTC; cdr3_aa: CASSFEGGNEQFF
v_call: TRBV5-1; j_call: TRBJ2-4; d_call: .; cdr3_nt: TGCGCCAGCAGCTCCACCCGCGACGGGTCCAAAAACATTCAGTACTTC; cdr3_aa: CASSSTRDGSKNIQYF
v_call: TRBV19; j_call: TRBJ2-5; d_call: .; cdr3_nt: TGTGCCAGTAGTATGACATGGACAGAGGGGCAAGAGACCCAGTACTTC; cdr3_aa: CASSMTWTEGQETQYF
v_call: TRBV2; j_call: TRBJ2-2; d_call: .; cdr3_nt: TGTGCCAGCAGTGGGGGACTGAACACCGGGGAGCTGTTTTTT; cdr3_aa: CASSGGLNTGELFF
v_call: TRBV4-2; j_call: TRBJ2-7; d_call: .; cdr3_nt: TGTGCCAGCAGCCAAGGGCTGACACATAACTACGAGCAGTACTTC; cdr3_aa: CASSQGLTHNYEQYF
v_call: TRBV9; j_call: TRBJ2-7; d_call: TRBD2; cdr3_nt: TGTGCCAGCAGCGGCGGGGGGGCAGGGCAGTACGAGCAGTACTTC; cdr3_aa: CASSGGGAGQYEQYF
v_call: TRBV5-8; j_call: TRBJ2-5; d_call: TRBD1; cdr3_nt: TGTGCCAGCAGTCCTTTTAGTAGGACAGGGTTTGCAGAGACCCAGTACTTC; cdr3_aa: CASSPFSRTGFAETQYF
v_call: TRBV5-5; j_call: TRBJ1-2; d_call: .; cdr3_nt: TGTGCCAGCAGCTTAATGGGAGGACAAGGCTACACCTTC; cdr3_aa: CASSLMGGQGYTF
v_call: TRBV5-1; j_call: TRBJ2-2; d_call: .; cdr3_nt: TGCGCCAGCAGCTTGGTCGGACATTCGAACACCGGGGAGCTGTTTTTT; cdr3_aa: CASSLVGHSNTGELFF
v_call: TRBV5-1; j_call: TRBJ2-2; d_call: TRBD1; cdr3_nt: TGCGCCAGCAGCCCGGACAGGTCGGCCGGGAAGCTGTTTTTT; cdr3_aa: CASSPDRSAGKLFF
v_call: TRBV5-1; j_call: TRBJ2-2; d_call: TRBD2; cdr3_nt: TGCGCCAGCAGCCCGTTAGCGGGAGAGTCCGGGGAGCTGTTTTTT; cdr3_aa: CASSPLAGESGELFF
v_call: TRBV7-3; j_call: TRBJ1-2; d_call: .; cdr3_nt: TGTGCCAGCAGCTTAAGCTCAGGGGCAGACTATGGCTACACCTTC; cdr3_aa: CASSLSSGADYGYTF
v_call: TRBV13; j_call: TRBJ2-3; d_call: TRBD2; cdr3_nt: TGTGCCAGCAGCTCCAAGTTATTCCGGGAGGGTCCTACGCAGTATTTT; cdr3_aa: CASSSKLFREGPTQYF
v_call: TRBV7-8; j_call: TRBJ2-1; d_call: TRBD1; cdr3_nt: TGTGCCAGCAGCTTAGGAGGGGGCTCCATCTCCTACAATGAGCAGTTCTTC; cdr3_aa: CASSLGGGSISYNEQFF
v_call: TRBV19; j_call: TRBJ2-2; d_call: .; cdr3_nt: TGTGCCAGTAGTTCGGGTTCCCTGGGGAGTCTGTTTTTT; cdr3_aa: CASSSGSLGSLFF